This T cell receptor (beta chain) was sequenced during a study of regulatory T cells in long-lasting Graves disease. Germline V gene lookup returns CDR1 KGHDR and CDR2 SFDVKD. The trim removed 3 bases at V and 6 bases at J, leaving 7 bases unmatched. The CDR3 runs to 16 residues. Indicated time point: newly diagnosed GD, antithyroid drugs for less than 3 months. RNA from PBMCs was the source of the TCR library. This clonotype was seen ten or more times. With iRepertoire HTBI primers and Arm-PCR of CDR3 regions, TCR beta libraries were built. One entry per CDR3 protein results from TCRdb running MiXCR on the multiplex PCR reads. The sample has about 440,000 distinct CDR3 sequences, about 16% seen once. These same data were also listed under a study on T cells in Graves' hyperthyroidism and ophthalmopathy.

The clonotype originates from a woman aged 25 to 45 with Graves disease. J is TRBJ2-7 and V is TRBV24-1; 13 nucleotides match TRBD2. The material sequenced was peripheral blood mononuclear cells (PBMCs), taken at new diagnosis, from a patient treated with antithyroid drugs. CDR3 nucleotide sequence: TGTGCCACCAGTGATAGGACTAGCGGGAGCTTTAGCGAGCAGTACTTC. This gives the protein CATSDRTSGSFSEQYF.